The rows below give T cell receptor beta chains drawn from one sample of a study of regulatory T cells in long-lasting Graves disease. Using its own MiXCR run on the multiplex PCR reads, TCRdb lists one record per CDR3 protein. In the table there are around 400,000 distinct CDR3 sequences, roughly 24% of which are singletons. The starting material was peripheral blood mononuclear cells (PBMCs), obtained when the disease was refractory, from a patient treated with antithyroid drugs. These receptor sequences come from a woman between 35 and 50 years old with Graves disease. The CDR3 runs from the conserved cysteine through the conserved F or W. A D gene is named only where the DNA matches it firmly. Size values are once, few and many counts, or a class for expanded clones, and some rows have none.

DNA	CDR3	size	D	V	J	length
TGTGCCAGCATCGGACTTGGACAGGGGGCCGGGACTCGAGAGACCCAGTACTTC	CASIGLGQGAGTRETQYF	-	TRBD1	TRBV6-2/TRBV6-3	TRBJ2-5	18
TGTGCCAGTAAGGTACGGACAGGGGGCACAGAGACCCAGTACTTC	CASKVRTGGTETQYF	-	TRBD1	TRBV19	TRBJ2-5	15
TGTGCCAGCAGCCATAGCGGGAGGTTCGGTGAGCAGTTCTTC	CASSHSGRFGEQFF	-	TRBD2	TRBV27	TRBJ2-1	14
TGTGCCAGCAGCATCGGAGATACGCAGTATTTT	CASSIGDTQYF	-	-	TRBV6-4	TRBJ2-3	11
TGTGCCAGCAGTTACTCGAGGGTCGCGGGAAAAGCTTTCTTT	CASSYSRVAGKAFF	many	-	TRBV6-5	TRBJ1-1	14
TGTGCCAGCAGCGAACTAGCGGGAGGAGTCGAGCAGTACTTC	CASSELAGGVEQYF	few	TRBD2	TRBV12-3/TRBV12-4	TRBJ2-7	14
TGCAGTGCTAGAGATCACTACTTCTATCACTACAATGAGCAGTTCTTC	CSARDHYFYHYNEQFF	-	-	TRBV20-1	TRBJ2-1	16
TGCGCCAGCAGCGCAAGACTAGCGGGAACTACCGGGGAGCTGTTTTTT	CASSARLAGTTGELFF	-	TRBD2	TRBV5-1	TRBJ2-2	16
TGTGCCCGGCTCGGGAGGTTTGAAGAGACCCAGTACTTC	CARLGRFEETQYF	few	TRBD2	TRBV30	TRBJ2-5	13
TGCGCCAGCACCACGGGAGGGAACACTGAAGCTTTCTTT	CASTTGGNTEAFF	few	-	TRBV5-1	TRBJ1-1	13
TGTGCCAGCACCCAACTAGCGGGAGGGTACTACGAGCAGTACTTC	CASTQLAGGYYEQYF	few	TRBD2	TRBV6-1	TRBJ2-7	15
TGTGCCAGCAGTTTAAGGTTCACCGCTAACTATGGCTACACCTTC	CASSLRFTANYGYTF	many	-	TRBV28	TRBJ1-2	15
TGTGCCAGCAGTTCACCGGGACTATATCAAGAGACCCAGTACTTC	CASSSPGLYQETQYF	many	TRBD2	TRBV12-3/TRBV12-4	TRBJ2-5	15
TGCGCCAGCAGCTTGGCCGGTGGGACTACTAATGAAAAACTGTTTTTT	CASSLAGGTTNEKLFF	-	-	TRBV5-1	TRBJ1-4	16
TGCGCCAGCAGCTTGAATGAGTTCTATGGCTACACCTTC	CASSLNEFYGYTF	many	-	TRBV5-1	TRBJ1-2	13
TGTGCCAGCACGTTTCAGAGTCCTGAGACCCAGTACTTC	CASTFQSPETQYF	-	-	TRBV2	TRBJ2-5	13